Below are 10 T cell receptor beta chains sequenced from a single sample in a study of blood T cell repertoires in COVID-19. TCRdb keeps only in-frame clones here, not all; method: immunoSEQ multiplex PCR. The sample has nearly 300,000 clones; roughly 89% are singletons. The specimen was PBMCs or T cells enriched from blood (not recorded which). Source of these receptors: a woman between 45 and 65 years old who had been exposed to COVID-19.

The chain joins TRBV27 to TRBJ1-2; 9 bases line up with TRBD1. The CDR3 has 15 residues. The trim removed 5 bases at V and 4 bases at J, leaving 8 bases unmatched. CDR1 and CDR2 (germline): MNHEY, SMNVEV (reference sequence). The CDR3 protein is CASSPRQGVPYGYTF. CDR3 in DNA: TGTGCCAGCAGTCCCAGACAGGGGGTTCCCTATGGCTACACCTTC.

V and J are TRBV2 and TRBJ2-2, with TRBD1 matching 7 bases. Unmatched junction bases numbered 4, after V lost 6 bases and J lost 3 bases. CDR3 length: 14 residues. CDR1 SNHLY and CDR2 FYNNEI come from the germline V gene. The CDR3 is CASSLDRDTGELFF. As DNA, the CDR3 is TGTGCCAGCAGCCTTGACAGGGACACCGGGGAGCTGTTTTTT.

CDR3: CASSPGLSGTDTQYF. In DNA form, the CDR3 reads TGCGCCAGCAGCCCGGGACTCAGCGGCACAGATACGCAGTATTTT. The V gene is TRBV5-1, the J gene TRBJ2-3, with TRBD2 as a possible D gene (6 bases). V was clipped by 4 bases and J by 1 base, with 13 bases between them. The germline V gene has CDR1 SGHRS and CDR2 YFSETQ. CDR3 length: 15 amino acids.

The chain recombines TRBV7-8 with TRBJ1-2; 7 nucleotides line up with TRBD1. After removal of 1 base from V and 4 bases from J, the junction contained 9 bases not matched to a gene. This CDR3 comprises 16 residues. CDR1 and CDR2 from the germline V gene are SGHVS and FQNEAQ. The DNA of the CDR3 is TGTGCCAGCAGCTTAGACCAGACAGGGCCGTTCTATGGCTACACCTTC. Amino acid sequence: CASSLDQTGPFYGYTF.

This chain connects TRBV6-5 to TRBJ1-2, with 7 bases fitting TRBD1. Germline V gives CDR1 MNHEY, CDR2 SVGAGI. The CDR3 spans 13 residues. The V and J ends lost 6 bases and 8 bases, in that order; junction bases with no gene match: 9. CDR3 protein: CASSVTGLQGYTF. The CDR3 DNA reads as TGTGCCAGCAGCGTGACAGGGCTACAGGGCTACACCTTC.

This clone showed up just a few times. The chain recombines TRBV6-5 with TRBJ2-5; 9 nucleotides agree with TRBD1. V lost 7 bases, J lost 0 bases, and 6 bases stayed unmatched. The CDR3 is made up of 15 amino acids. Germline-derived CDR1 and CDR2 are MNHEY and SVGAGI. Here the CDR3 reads CASTPDRGYQETQYF. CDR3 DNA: TGTGCCAGCACCCCAGACAGGGGGTACCAAGAGACCCAGTACTTC.

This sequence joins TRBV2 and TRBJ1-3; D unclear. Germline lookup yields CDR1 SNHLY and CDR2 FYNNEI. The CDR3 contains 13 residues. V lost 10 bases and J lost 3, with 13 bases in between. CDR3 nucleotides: TGTGCCACCAGACACACAGATGGAAACACCATATATTTT. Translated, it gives CATRHTDGNTIYF.

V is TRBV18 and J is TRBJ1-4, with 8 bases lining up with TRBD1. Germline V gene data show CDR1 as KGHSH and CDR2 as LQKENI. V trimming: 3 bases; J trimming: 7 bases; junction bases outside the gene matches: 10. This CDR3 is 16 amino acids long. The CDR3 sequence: CASSPPGQGSSEKLFF. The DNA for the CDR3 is TGTGCCAGCTCACCTCCCGGACAGGGCAGTAGTGAAAAACTGTTTTTT.

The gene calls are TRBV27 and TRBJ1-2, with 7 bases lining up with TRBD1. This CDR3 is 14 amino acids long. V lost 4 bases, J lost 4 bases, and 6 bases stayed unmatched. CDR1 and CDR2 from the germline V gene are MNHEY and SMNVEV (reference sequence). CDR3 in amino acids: CASSYRGQSYGYTF. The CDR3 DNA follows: TGTGCCAGCAGTTATAGGGGACAGTCCTATGGCTACACCTTC.

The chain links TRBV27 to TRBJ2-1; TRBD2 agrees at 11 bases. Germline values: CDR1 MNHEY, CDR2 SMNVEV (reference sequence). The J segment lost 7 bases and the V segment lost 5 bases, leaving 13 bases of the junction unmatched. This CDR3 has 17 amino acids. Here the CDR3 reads CASSPTILAGVMNEQFF. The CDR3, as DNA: TGTGCCAGCAGTCCAACCATACTAGCGGGGGTTATGAATGAGCAGTTCTTC.